These 27 T cell receptor beta chains came from one sample sequenced in a study of blood T cell repertoires in COVID-19. TCRdb's copy holds only in-frame clones and misses some; the assay was immunoSEQ multiplex PCR. The sample shows 200,000 to 250,000 clones, roughly nine tenths of them seen only once. The sequencing sample was made of peripheral blood. The receptors were sampled from a woman in her late teens or twenties who had recovered from COVID-19.

The V and J genes are TRBV20-1 and TRBJ1-2; D ambiguous. The germline V and J ends were trimmed by 3 bases and 8 bases, with 13 bases remaining between them. CDR3 length: 12 residues. Germline assignment: CDR1 DFQATT and CDR2 SNEGSKA (reference sequence). The CDR3 spells CSASSPGDGYTF. In DNA, the CDR3 is TGCAGTGCTAGTTCTCCGGGAGACGGCTACACCTTC.

The CDR3 region is CASSQNYEQYF. The DNA for the CDR3 is TGTGCCAGCAGCCAAAACTACGAGCAGTACTTC. The chain recombines TRBV5-6 with TRBJ2-7, with D uncertain. Germline CDR1 and CDR2: SGHDT and YYEEEE. The V end was cut by 4 bases, the J end by 3 bases, with 5 bases between. The CDR3 consists of 11 residues.

CDR3 region: CASRRWTSGRTDTQYF. The CDR3 nucleotides read TGTGCCAGCAGACGATGGACTAGCGGACGCACAGATACGCAGTATTTT. The chain links TRBV2 to TRBJ2-3, with 10 nucleotides matching TRBD2. CDR1 is SNHLY, CDR2 FYNNEI, per germline. The CDR3 length is 16 residues. Trimming took 6 bases from V and 1 from J; bases not matched to a gene: 7.

The chain employs TRBV11-3 and TRBJ2-1, with TRBD2 matching over 14 bases. The CDR3 extends over 17 amino acids. Germline trimming cut 3 bases from V and 4 bases from J; bases unmatched to any gene: 5. In germline, CDR1 is SGHNT, CDR2 YENEEA. CDR3 nucleotide sequence: TGTGCCAGCAGCTTTCAGACTAGCGGGAGGGGATACAATGAGCAGTTCTTC. Translated: CASSFQTSGRGYNEQFF.

V and J are TRBV9 and TRBJ1-5, with TRBD1 as a possible D gene (5 bases). Germline assignment: CDR1 SGDLS and CDR2 YYNGEE. Trimming left V 4 bases short and J 5 bases short, with 10 bases between. The CDR3 runs to 13 residues. CDR3 region: CASSLRVDQPQHF. The CDR3 DNA follows: TGTGCCAGCAGCCTCAGGGTGGATCAGCCCCAGCATTTT.

This chain connects TRBV19 to TRBJ2-7; 8 bases are a match to TRBD1. Germline values: CDR1 LNHDA, CDR2 SQIVND (reference sequence). CDR3 length: 14 amino acids. With V trimmed by 5 bases and J by 4 bases, 7 bases remained unmatched. CDR3 DNA: TGTGCCAGTAGTGCACAGGGGGGAGAGTACGAGCAGTACTTC. Translated, it gives CASSAQGGEYEQYF.

With regard to this clone: One end of the junction varies from germline; a read error may be responsible. The chain carries TRBV27 and TRBJ1-5; D perhaps matches TRBD1 (6 bases). CDR3 size: 14 residues. Looked up from germline, CDR1 is MNHEY and CDR2 is SMNVEV (reference sequence). Here the CDR3 DNA reads TGTGCCAGCAGTGTATCAGGGGTGGGTCAGCCCCAGCATTTT. Protein product: CASSVSGVGQPQHF.

This clone was found once. J is TRBJ2-1 and V is TRBV24-1; D unclear. Germline V gene data show CDR1 as KGHDR and CDR2 as SFDVKD. The V gene lost 5 bases and the J gene lost 0 bases, with 16 bases spanning the gap. This CDR3 is built from 17 residues. CDR3 nucleotide sequence: TGTGCCACCAGTGCCGTAGACCCTTACTACTCCTACAATGAGCAGTTCTTC. Its translation: CATSAVDPYYSYNEQFF.

The J gene is TRBJ1-1, the V gene TRBV15; D might be TRBD1 (6 bases). V was shortened by 4 bases and J by 1 base, with 13 bases between the two germline ends. The germline gives CDR1 LNHNV, CDR2 YYDKDF (reference sequence). The CDR3 runs to 15 residues. The CDR3 bases are TGTGCCACCAGCACCCCTACAGGGTCGAACACTGAAGCTTTCTTT. Residues: CATSTPTGSNTEAFF. The whole variable domain, filled in from reference TRBV15 and TRBJ1-1, reads DAMVIQNPRYQVTQFGKPVTLSCSQTLNHNVMYWYQQKSSQAPKLLFHYYDKDFNNEADTPDNFQSRRPNTSFCFLDIRSPGLGDTAMYLCATSTPTGSNTEAFFGQGTRLTVV.

J is TRBJ1-1 and V is TRBV4-1; D is ambiguous. Germline CDR1 MGHRA, CDR2 YSYEKL. The CDR3 is 15 residues long. Trimming left V 2 bases short and J 5 bases short, with 15 bases between. The CDR3 DNA follows: TGCGCCAGCAGCCAAATTGGGGAGGGAGGTACTGAAGCTTTCTTT. This codes for CASSQIGEGGTEAFF.

This chain uses TRBV23-1 with TRBJ2-2; tentative D call: TRBD2 (6 bases). TRBV23-1 qualifies as an ORF whose function is uncertain. This CDR3 comprises 15 residues. V shed 1 base and J shed 3 bases, with 9 bases lying between them. The CDR3 DNA follows: TGCGCCAGCAGTCAATACCGGGAGTACACCGGGGAGCTGTTTTTT. It specifies CASSQYREYTGELFF.

The rearrangement uses TRBV6-2 or TRBV6-3 and TRBJ2-3; 7 bases are shared with TRBD2. The V gene's germline CDR1 is MNHEY and CDR2 SVGEGT. This CDR3 has 17 residues. The V and J ends lost 0 bases and 4 bases, in that order; junction bases with no gene match: 10. This CDR3 is CASSYSSRRETADTQYF. In nucleotides, the CDR3 is TGTGCCAGCAGTTACTCGTCACGGCGGGAGACTGCAGATACGCAGTATTTT.

V is TRBV7-3 and J is TRBJ2-1; TRBD1 matches 9 bases. Losses at the gene ends were 2 bases for V and 12 bases for J; bases not matched to a gene: 8. Germline V gene sequence: CDR1 SGHTA, CDR2 FQGTGA. The CDR3 length is 14 residues. CDR3 residues: CASSLGTGSERQFF. The DNA of the CDR3 is TGTGCCAGCAGCTTAGGGACAGGGTCCGAGCGGCAGTTCTTC. Variable domain in full (rest from reference TRBV7-3 and TRBJ2-1): GAGVSQTPSNKVTEKGKYVELRCDPISGHTALYWYRQSLGQGPEFLIYFQGTGAADDSGLPNDRFFAVRPEGSVSTLKIQRTERGDSAVYLCASSLGTGSERQFFGPGTRLTVL.

The genes are TRBV5-4 and TRBJ1-2, with 8 bases that match TRBD1. Germline values: CDR1 SGHNT, CDR2 YYREEE (reference sequence). V gave up 3 bases and J gave up 4 bases; unmatched junction bases: 8. CDR3 length equals 15 residues. This chain's CDR3 is CASSSPTGALYGYTF. The CDR3 DNA reads as TGTGCCAGCAGCTCACCGACAGGGGCACTCTATGGCTACACCTTC.

The rearrangement uses TRBV29-1 and TRBJ2-1; D is ambiguous. Trimming took 8 bases from V and 6 from J, leaving 17 bases between them. Germline CDR1 is SQVTM and CDR2 is ANQGSEA. The CDR3 runs 13 residues. CDR3 protein: CSLTSPNGNEQFF. CDR3 coding DNA: TGCAGCTTGACTTCCCCAAACGGCAATGAGCAGTTCTTC.

The chain uses TRBV6-5 and TRBJ1-6; D perhaps matches TRBD1 (5 bases). The V gene lost 7 bases and the J gene lost 7 bases, with 17 bases spanning the gap. Germline V CDR1 and CDR2: MNHEY, SVGAGI. The CDR3 has 15 amino acids. The DNA for the CDR3 is TGTGCCAGCACCCCCGGCGGGGCTGGGAATTCACCCCTCCACTTT. It yields the protein CASTPGGAGNSPLHF.

This chain links TRBV7-2 with TRBJ2-5; 10 positions match TRBD1. Germline CDR1 is SGHTA and CDR2 is FQGNSA. V lost 5 bases, J lost 4 bases, and 7 bases stayed unmatched. This CDR3 has 15 residues. The CDR3 DNA sequence: TGTGCCAGCAGCAACCGGGACAGGGGTTCAGAGACCCAGTACTTC. Protein product: CASSNRDRGSETQYF.

The chain combines TRBV7-2 with TRBJ2-1; a weak D match, TRBD2 (6 bases). This CDR3 region has 15 residues. V was trimmed by 6 bases and J by 0 bases, leaving 12 bases between them. The germline gives CDR1 SGHTA, CDR2 FQGNSA. CDR3 nucleotide sequence: TGTGCCAGCAGTTTGAATAGCGGCTCCTACAATGAGCAGTTCTTC. It codes for CASSLNSGSYNEQFF.

The CDR3 sequence: CSPWKQALYEQYF. CDR3 coding DNA: TGCAGCCCCTGGAAACAGGCGCTCTACGAGCAGTACTTC. V and J are TRBV29-1 and TRBJ2-7; possibly TRBD1 for D (5 bases). The germline V and J ends were trimmed by 8 bases and 3 bases, with 17 bases remaining between them. CDR1 and CDR2 from the germline V gene are SQVTM and ANQGSEA. This CDR3 has 13 amino acids.

The chain uses TRBV9 and TRBJ2-7, with 7 nucleotides matching TRBD1. This CDR3 has 14 amino acids. J gave up 3 bases and V 3 bases, and 6 bases lay outside the gene matches. Germline values: CDR1 SGDLS, CDR2 YYNGEE. The CDR3 spells CASSARDRFYEQYF. The CDR3 DNA is TGTGCCAGCAGCGCAAGGGACAGATTCTACGAGCAGTACTTC.

The V call is TRBV30, the J call TRBJ1-1, with D perhaps TRBD1 (5 bases). The CDR3 length is 10 residues. Trimming removed 6 bases from V and 11 bases from J, with 13 bases in between. The germline CDR1 and CDR2 sequences are GTSNPN and SVGIG (reference sequence). The CDR3 reads CACRDLWAFF. The CDR3 DNA reads as TGTGCCTGTCGGGACTTATGGGCTTTCTTT.

This chain links TRBV3-1 (or the pseudogene TRBV3-2) with TRBJ1-2; 7 bases map to TRBD1. CDR3 size: 13 residues. V was clipped by 3 bases and J by 9 bases; unmatched bases: 7. CDR1 is LGHDT and CDR2 is YNNKEL in the germline V gene (reference sequence). The CDR3 nucleotides are TGTGCCAGCAGCCATGGGACAGTCTGGCGCTACACCTTC. Residues: CASSHGTVWRYTF.

The chain uses TRBV5-1 and TRBJ2-7, with 7 positions matching TRBD2. V lost 1 base, J lost 0 bases, and 4 bases stayed unmatched. The germline V gene has CDR1 SGHRS and CDR2 YFSETQ. This CDR3 comprises 15 residues. The CDR3 coding sequence is TGCGCCAGCAGCTTGTGGCGGGGGAGCTCCTACGAGCAGTACTTC. This sequence encodes CASSLWRGSSYEQYF.

This clone was observed a handful of times. For the CDR3, the DNA is TGTGCCAGCAGCCAGGGGGCAGGTCAGCCCCAGCATTTT. Protein product: CASSQGAGQPQHF. The chain links TRBV12-3 or TRBV12-4 to TRBJ1-5; TRBD1 matches at 8 bases. CDR3 size: 13 residues. J gave up 6 bases and V 6 bases, and 4 bases lay outside the gene matches.

The chain recombines TRBV7-2 with TRBJ2-7; TRBD1 aligns across 11 bases. The CDR3 runs to 15 residues. V was pared by 5 bases and J by 4 bases, with 7 bases of the junction left unmatched. The V gene's germline CDR1 is SGHTA and CDR2 FQGNSA. CDR3 bases: TGTGCCAGCAGCCACACCGGGACAGGGGGATACGAGCAGTACTTC. Protein sequence: CASSHTGTGGYEQYF.

Only one count was recorded for this clone. This sequence joins TRBV12-5 and TRBJ1-1, with no clear D. Germline assignment: CDR1 LGHNT and CDR2 FRNRAP. Trimming removed 1 base from V and 1 base from J, with 4 bases in between. The CDR3 has 13 residues. In DNA form, the CDR3 reads TGTGCTAGTGGTTTGGGAGCGAACACTGAAGCTTTCTTT. Translation: CASGLGANTEAFF.

The chain uses TRBV6-6 and TRBJ2-3, with 7 positions matching TRBD2. CDR3 length equals 15 residues. V was clipped by 2 bases and J by 5 bases; unmatched bases: 7. Germline V lookup: CDR1 MNHNY, CDR2 SVGAGI (reference sequence). The CDR3 nucleotides are TGTGCCAGCAGTTACCCGAGCGGGATGGGAGATACGCAGTATTTT. The encoded protein is CASSYPSGMGDTQYF.